The present entry profiles one T cell receptor (beta chain) with its context. Its cognate antigen is unknown. Per germline, CDR1 SGHAT and CDR2 FQDESV (reference sequence). Trimming took 5 bases from V and 2 from J; bases not matched to a gene: 2. The CDR3 totals 14 residues. TCRdb recomputed calls from the 5' RACE reads with MiXCR, one row per CDR3 protein. In the table there are around 410,000 distinct CDR3 sequences, 20% to 25% of which are singletons. The sample originates from a study of T-cell memory formation after mild COVID-19. Study-wide results and caveats: Whether second-wave clones peaking at day 37 were SARS-CoV-2 specific went unconfirmed. CD4/CD8 balance held among clones contracting day 15 to 85, and later expanders leaned CD4+.

Sequencing was carried out using PBMCs or a T cell subset sorted from them (not recorded which). This chain connects TRBV11-1 to TRBJ2-3; the match to TRBD1 covers 9 bases. The clonotype originates from an adult woman who had mild COVID-19 (a few samples of this study predate the infection). Cell type and time point are not known. The CDR3 loop reads CASSLQGATDTQYF. The CDR3 DNA reads TGTGCCAGCAGCCTACAGGGGGCCACAGATACGCAGTATTTT.